These T cell receptor beta chains were read from a single sample in a study of CD8+ T cells in alopecia areata. Sequencing used immunoSEQ multiplex PCR; TCRdb keeps in-frame clones, though not all of them. In the table there are 100,000 to 150,000 clones, about 46% of which are singletons. The sample consisted of CD8+ T cells sorted from blood, taken at week 0. These receptors came from a human donor with alopecia areata. Each CDR3 is given with its conserved first and last residue. A D gene is named only where the DNA matches it firmly. Expanded clones get a size class; other rows say once, few or many, or leave the size out.

v_gene	d_gene	abundance	j_gene	CDR3aa	CDR3nt
TRBV5-1	TRBD1	NA	TRBJ2-3	CASSFAGGHTDTQYF	TGCGCCAGCAGCTTTGCAGGGGGCCATACAGATACGCAGTATTTT
TRBV30	TRBD1	once	TRBJ1-1	CAWIGTALSNTEAFF	TGTGCCTGGATAGGGACAGCTTTATCGAACACTGAAGCTTTCTTT
TRBV15	NA	once	TRBJ2-5	CATSSGTDEETQYF	TGTGCCACCAGCAGCGGGACGGACGAAGAGACCCAGTACTTC
TRBV30	TRBD1	NA	TRBJ1-1	CAWGQGALNTEAFF	TGTGCCTGGGGACAGGGGGCCCTGAACACTGAAGCTTTCTTT
TRBV5-6	NA	NA	TRBJ2-7	CASSFAGLYSYEQYF	TGTGCCAGCAGCTTCGCGGGGTTGTACTCCTACGAGCAGTACTTC
TRBV30	NA	NA	TRBJ1-6	CAWSVDWFSYNSPLHF	TGTGCCTGGAGTGTAGATTGGTTCTCCTATAATTCACCCCTCCACTTT
TRBV11-2	NA	NA	TRBJ2-2	CASSLESGDSTGELFF	TGTGCCAGCAGCTTAGAATCTGGGGATTCTACCGGGGAGCTGTTTTTT
TRBV5-1	NA	few	TRBJ2-5	CASSETGQGETQYF	TGCGCCAGCAGCGAAACAGGGCAGGGAGAGACCCAGTACTTC
TRBV29-1	NA	few	TRBJ2-7	CSVVWVYEQYF	TGCAGCGTTGTATGGGTCTACGAGCAGTACTTC
TRBV2	NA	few	TRBJ1-1	CASSVAFF	TGTGCCAGCAGCGTAGCTTTCTTT
TRBV25-1	NA	once	TRBJ1-1	CASSARPQGVAEAFF	TGTGCCAGCAGTGCCCGCCCCCAGGGAGTCGCTGAAGCTTTCTTT
TRBV7-9	NA	NA	TRBJ1-1	CASSLPVHTEAFF	TGTGCCAGCAGCTTGCCGGTCCACACTGAAGCTTTCTTT
TRBV2	NA	few	TRBJ2-2	CASSEVFNTGELFF	TGTGCCAGCAGTGAAGTTTTCAACACCGGGGAGCTGTTTTTT
TRBV10-3	NA	few	TRBJ2-5	CAIIPSVEFGETQYF	TGTGCCATCATCCCTAGCGTGGAGTTCGGGGAGACCCAGTACTTC
TRBV9	TRBD2	NA	TRBJ2-3	CASSVASGGSTDTQYF	TGTGCCAGCAGCGTAGCTAGCGGGGGTAGCACAGATACGCAGTATTTT
TRBV6-4	TRBD2	many	TRBJ2-3	CASSEGTSGTDTQYF	TGTGCCAGCAGTGAAGGGACTAGCGGCACAGATACGCAGTATTTT
TRBV14	NA	NA	TRBJ1-2	CASSPTKRSNYGYTF	TGTGCCAGCAGCCCTACCAAAAGGAGTAACTATGGCTACACCTTC
TRBV2	NA	NA	TRBJ2-5	CASSDTEETQYF	TGTGCCAGCAGTGACACCGAAGAGACCCAGTACTTC
TRBV27	TRBD2	NA	TRBJ2-1	CASSTAGGYNEQFF	TGTGCCAGCAGTACCGCGGGGGGGTACAATGAGCAGTTCTTC
TRBV29-1	NA	NA	TRBJ1-2	CSVQVREISGRGYGYTF	TGCAGCGTCCAGGTTCGTGAGATTTCGGGACGAGGCTATGGCTACACCTTC
TRBV5-1	NA	NA	TRBJ2-3	CASSSRGASTDTQYF	TGCGCCAGCAGCAGCAGGGGGGCCAGCACAGATACGCAGTATTTT
TRBV27	NA	NA	TRBJ2-1	CASSLWRGNYNEQFF	TGTGCCAGCAGTTTATGGCGGGGAAACTACAATGAGCAGTTCTTC
TRBV5-1	NA	few	TRBJ2-7	CASSLFGGPRAASEQYF	TGCGCCAGCAGCTTGTTCGGGGGGCCCCGGGCGGCCTCCGAGCAGTACTTC
TRBV9	TRBD2	NA	TRBJ2-7	CASSPGGGTFSYEQYF	TGTGCCAGCAGCCCCGGCGGGGGGACCTTCTCCTACGAGCAGTACTTC
TRBV27	NA	NA	TRBJ2-7	CASSRGSNEQYF	TGTGCCAGCAGTCGTGGTTCCAACGAGCAGTACTTC